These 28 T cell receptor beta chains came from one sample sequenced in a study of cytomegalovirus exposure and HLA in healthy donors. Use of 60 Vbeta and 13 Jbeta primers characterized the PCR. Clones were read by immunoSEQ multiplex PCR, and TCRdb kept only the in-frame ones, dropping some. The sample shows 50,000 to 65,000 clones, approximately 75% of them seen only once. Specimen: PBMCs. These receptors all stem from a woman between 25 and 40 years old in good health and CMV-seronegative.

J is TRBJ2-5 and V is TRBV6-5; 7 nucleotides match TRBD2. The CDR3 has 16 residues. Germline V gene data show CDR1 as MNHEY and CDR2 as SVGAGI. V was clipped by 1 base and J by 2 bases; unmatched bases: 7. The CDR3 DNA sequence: TGTGCCAGCAGTTACTTTCCGACTAGCCCACAAGAGACCCAGTACTTC. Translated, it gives CASSYFPTSPQETQYF.

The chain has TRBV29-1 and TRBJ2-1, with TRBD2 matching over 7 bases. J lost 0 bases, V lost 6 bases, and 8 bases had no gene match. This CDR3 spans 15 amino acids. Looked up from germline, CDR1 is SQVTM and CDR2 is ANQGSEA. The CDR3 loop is CSVTTSESSYNEQFF. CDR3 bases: TGCAGCGTGACCACTAGCGAGAGCTCCTACAATGAGCAGTTCTTC.

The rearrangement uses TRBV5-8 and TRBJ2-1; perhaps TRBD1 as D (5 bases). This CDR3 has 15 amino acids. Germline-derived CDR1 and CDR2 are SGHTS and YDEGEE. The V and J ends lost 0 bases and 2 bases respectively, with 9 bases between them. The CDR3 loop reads CASSLGQGTYNEQFF. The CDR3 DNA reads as TGTGCCAGCAGCTTGGGGCAGGGAACCTACAATGAGCAGTTCTTC.

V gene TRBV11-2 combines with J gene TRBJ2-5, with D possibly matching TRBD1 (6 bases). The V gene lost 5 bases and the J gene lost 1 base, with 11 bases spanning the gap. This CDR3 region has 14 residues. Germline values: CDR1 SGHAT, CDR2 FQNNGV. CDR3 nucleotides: TGTGCCAGCAGCAAACGACAGGTCCAAGAGACCCAGTACTTC. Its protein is CASSKRQVQETQYF.

The CDR3 is CASTPTGTNTGELFF. The CDR3 DNA is TGTGCCAGCACCCCGACAGGGACGAACACCGGGGAGCTGTTTTTT. The chain is built from TRBV7-9 and TRBJ2-2; 7 nucleotides align to TRBD1. Germline-derived CDR1 and CDR2 are SEHNR and FQNEAQ (reference sequence). V shed 7 bases, J shed 0 bases, and the junction held 5 bases outside the gene matches. This CDR3 has 15 residues.

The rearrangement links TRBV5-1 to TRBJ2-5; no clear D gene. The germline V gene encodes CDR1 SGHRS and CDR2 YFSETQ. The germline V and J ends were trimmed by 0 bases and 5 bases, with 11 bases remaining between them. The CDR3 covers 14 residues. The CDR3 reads CASSLAGRIETQYF. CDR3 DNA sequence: TGCGCCAGCAGCTTGGCCGGTCGAATTGAGACCCAGTACTTC.

CDR3 region: CASSGTSGAYNEQFF. The CDR3 region has the DNA TGTGCCAGCAGTGGGACTAGCGGGGCCTACAATGAGCAGTTCTTC. The chain recombines TRBV6-4 with TRBJ2-1, with 12 bases aligning to TRBD2. The CDR3 runs to 15 residues. The junction had 0 bases not matched to a gene; V was cut back by 4 bases and J by 2 bases. Germline values: CDR1 MRHNA, CDR2 SNTAGT.

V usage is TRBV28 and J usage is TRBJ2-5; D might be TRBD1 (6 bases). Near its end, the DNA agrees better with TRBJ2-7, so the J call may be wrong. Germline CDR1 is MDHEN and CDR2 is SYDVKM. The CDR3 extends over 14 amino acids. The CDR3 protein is CASSHTTGSYEQYF. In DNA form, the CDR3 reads TGTGCCAGCAGCCATACGACAGGCTCCTACGAGCAGTACTTC.

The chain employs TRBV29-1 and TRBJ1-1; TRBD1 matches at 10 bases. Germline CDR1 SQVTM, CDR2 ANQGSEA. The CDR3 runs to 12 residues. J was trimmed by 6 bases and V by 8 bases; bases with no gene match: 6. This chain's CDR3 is CSTGGTGAEAFF. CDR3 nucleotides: TGCAGCACCGGGGGGACAGGGGCTGAAGCTTTCTTT.

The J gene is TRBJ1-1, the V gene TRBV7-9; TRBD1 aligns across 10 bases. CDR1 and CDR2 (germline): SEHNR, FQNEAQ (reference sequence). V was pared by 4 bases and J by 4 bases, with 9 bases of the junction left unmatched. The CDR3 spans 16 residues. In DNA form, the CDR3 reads TGTGCCAGCAGCTCACGACAGGGGGCGCCGTCCACTGAAGCTTTCTTT. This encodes CASSSRQGAPSTEAFF. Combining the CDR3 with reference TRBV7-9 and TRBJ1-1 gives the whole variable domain DTGVSQNPRHKITKRGQNVTFRCDPISEHNRLYWYRQTLGQGPEFLTYFQNEAQLEKSRLLSDRFSAERPKGSFSTLEIQRTEQGDSAMYLCASSSRQGAPSTEAFFGQGTRLTVV.

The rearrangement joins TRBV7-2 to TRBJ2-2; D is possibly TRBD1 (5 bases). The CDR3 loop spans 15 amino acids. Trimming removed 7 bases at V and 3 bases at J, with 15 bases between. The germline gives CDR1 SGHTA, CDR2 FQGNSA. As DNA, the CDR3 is TGTGCCAGCACCTCGTTAGGGGCCTACACCGGGGAGCTGTTTTTT. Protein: CASTSLGAYTGELFF.

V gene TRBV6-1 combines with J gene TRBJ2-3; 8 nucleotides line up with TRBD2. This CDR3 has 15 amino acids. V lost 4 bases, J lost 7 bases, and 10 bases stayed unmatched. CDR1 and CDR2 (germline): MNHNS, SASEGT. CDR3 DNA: TGTGCCAGCAGTGCTTATAGCGGGAAAATAAATACGCAGTATTTT. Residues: CASSAYSGKINTQYF.

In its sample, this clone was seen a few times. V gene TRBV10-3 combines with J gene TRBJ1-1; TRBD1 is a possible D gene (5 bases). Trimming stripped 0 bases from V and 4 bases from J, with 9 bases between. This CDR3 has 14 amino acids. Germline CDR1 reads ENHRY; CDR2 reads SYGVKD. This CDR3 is CAISESDTRTEAFF. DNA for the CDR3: TGTGCCATCAGTGAGTCGGACACCCGCACTGAAGCTTTCTTT.

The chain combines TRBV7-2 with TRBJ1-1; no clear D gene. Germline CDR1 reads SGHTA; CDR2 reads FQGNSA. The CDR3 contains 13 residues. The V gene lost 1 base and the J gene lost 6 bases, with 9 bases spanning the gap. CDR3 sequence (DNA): TGTGCCAGCAGCTTAGGGGCTATGGCTGAAGCTTTCTTT. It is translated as CASSLGAMAEAFF.

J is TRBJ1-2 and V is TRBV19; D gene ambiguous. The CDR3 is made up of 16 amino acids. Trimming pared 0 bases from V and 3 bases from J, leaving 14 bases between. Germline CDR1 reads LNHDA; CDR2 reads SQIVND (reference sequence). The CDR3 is CASSIDWRALHYGYTF. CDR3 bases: TGTGCCAGTAGTATAGATTGGAGGGCTCTTCACTATGGCTACACCTTC. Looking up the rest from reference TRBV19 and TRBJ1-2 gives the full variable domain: DGGITQSPKYLFRKEGQNVTLSCEQNLNHDAMYWYRQDPGQGLRLIYYSQIVNDFQKGDIAEGYSVSREKKESFPLTVTSAQKNPTAFYLCASSIDWRALHYGYTFGSGTRLTVV.

CDR3 coding DNA: TGTGCCAGCAGCCGTGACGGACTAGCGGGAGTATATGAGCAGTTCTTC. Protein: CASSRDGLAGVYEQFF. The chain carries TRBV5-6 and TRBJ2-1; 13 bases are a match to TRBD2. V was pared by 4 bases and J by 8 bases, with 9 bases of the junction left unmatched. From germline, CDR1 is SGHDT and CDR2 YYEEEE. The CDR3 sequence is 16 residues long.

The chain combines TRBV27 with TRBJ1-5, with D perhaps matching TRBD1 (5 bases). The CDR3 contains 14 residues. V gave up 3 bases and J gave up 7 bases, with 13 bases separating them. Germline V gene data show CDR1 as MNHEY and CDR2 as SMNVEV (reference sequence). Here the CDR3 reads CASSLMGGRQPQHF. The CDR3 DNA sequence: TGTGCCAGCAGTTTGATGGGGGGGAGACAGCCCCAGCATTTT.

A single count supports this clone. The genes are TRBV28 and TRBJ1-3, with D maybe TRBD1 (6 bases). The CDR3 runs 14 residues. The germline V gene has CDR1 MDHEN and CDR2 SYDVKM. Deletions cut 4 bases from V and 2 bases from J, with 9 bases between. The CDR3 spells CASSSQGTGNTIYF. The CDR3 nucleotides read TGTGCCAGCAGTTCACAGGGAACTGGAAACACCATATATTTT.

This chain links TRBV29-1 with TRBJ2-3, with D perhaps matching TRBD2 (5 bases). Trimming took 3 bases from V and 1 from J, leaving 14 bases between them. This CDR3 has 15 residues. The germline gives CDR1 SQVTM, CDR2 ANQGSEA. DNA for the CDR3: TGCAGCGTTGAGAAGCGGCCCTGGGGCACAGATACGCAGTATTTT. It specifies CSVEKRPWGTDTQYF.

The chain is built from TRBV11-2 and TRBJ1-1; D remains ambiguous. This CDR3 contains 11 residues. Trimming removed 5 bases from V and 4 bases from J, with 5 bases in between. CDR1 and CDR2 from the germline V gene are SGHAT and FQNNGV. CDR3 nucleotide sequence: TGTGCCAGCAGCCCCTTCACTGAAGCTTTCTTT. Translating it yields CASSPFTEAFF.

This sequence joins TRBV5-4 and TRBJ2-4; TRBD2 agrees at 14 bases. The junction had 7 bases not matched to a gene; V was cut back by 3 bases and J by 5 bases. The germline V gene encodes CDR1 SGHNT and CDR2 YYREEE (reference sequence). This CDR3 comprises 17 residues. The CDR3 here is CASSSPTSGRDQNIQYF. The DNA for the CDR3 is TGTGCCAGCAGCTCCCCGACTAGCGGGAGGGACCAAAACATTCAGTACTTC.

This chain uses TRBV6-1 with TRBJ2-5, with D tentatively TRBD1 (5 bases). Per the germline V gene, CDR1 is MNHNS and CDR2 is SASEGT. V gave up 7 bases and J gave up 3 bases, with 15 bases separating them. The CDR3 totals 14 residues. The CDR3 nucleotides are TGTGCCAGCAAGGGGCTCGTAAACAAAGAGACCCAGTACTTC. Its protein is CASKGLVNKETQYF.

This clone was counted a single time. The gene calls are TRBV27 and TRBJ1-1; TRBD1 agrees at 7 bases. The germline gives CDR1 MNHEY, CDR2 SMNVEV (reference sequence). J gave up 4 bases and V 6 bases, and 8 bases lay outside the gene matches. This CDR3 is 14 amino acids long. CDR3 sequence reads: CASRQRQGSTEAFF. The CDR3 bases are TGTGCCAGCAGACAGAGACAGGGATCCACTGAAGCTTTCTTT.

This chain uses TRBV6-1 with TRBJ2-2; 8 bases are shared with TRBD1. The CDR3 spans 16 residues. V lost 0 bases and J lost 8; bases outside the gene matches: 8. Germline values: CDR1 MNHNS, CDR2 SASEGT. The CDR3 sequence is CASSEAGTGSKGELFF. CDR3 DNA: TGTGCCAGCAGTGAAGCGGGGACAGGTTCCAAGGGGGAGCTGTTTTTT.

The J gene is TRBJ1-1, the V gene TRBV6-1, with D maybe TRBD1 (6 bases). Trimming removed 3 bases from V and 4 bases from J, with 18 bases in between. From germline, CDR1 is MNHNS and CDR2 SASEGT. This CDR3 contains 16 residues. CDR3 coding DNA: TGTGCCAGCAGTGAGGAACAGGGCAACTTGGGCACTGAAGCTTTCTTT. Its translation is CASSEEQGNLGTEAFF.

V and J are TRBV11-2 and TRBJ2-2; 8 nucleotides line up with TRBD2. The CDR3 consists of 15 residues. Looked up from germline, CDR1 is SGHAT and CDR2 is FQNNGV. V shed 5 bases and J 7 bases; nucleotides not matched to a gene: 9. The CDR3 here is CASSPVSGTYGELFF. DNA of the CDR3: TGTGCCAGCAGCCCTGTTAGCGGGACGTACGGGGAGCTGTTTTTT.

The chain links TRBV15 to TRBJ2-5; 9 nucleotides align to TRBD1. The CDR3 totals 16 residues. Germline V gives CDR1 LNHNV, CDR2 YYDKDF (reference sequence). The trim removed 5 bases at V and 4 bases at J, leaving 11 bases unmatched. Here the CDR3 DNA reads TGTGCCACCAGCCGGACGGACAGGGGTCGCGGAGAGACCCAGTACTTC. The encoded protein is CATSRTDRGRGETQYF.

In nucleotides, the CDR3 is TGTGCCAGCAGCCCCGGTCAGGCGCTCAATCAGCCCCAGCATTTT. It translates to CASSPGQALNQPQHF. The V gene is TRBV7-9, the J gene TRBJ1-5; no clear D gene. Germline V gene data show CDR1 as SEHNR and CDR2 as FQNEAQ (reference sequence). V lost 5 bases to trimming and J lost 3 bases, with 14 bases between them. The CDR3 spans 15 residues.